These 31 T cell receptor beta chains share one sample of origin, sequenced in a study of OX40 agonist ivuxolimab in advanced cancers. Profiling relied on immunoSEQ multiplex PCR, and the TCRdb table lists in-frame clones only, not all of them. The sample has 9,500 to 10,000 clones; 89% are singletons. The sequencing here drew on CD4+ or CD8+ T cells sorted from blood, taken in a trial of the OX40 agonist ivuxolimab. The receptors here all came from an adult with an advanced solid tumor such as melanoma, head and neck, liver or kidney cancer.

This sequence joins TRBV11-2 and TRBJ2-1; D unresolved. The CDR3 runs to 15 residues. Germline values: CDR1 SGHAT, CDR2 FQNNGV. Trimming pared 2 bases from V and 0 bases from J, leaving 8 bases between. The CDR3 DNA is TGTGCCAGCAGCTTACCGGCCAGCTCCTACAATGAGCAGTTCTTC. Translating it yields CASSLPASSYNEQFF.

The chain employs TRBV11-3 and TRBJ2-1; D tentatively fits TRBD1 or TRBD2 (5 bases each). This CDR3 is built from 14 residues. The germline V and J ends were trimmed by 1 base and 7 bases, with 11 bases remaining between them. Germline lookup yields CDR1 SGHNT and CDR2 YENEEA. The CDR3 DNA follows: TGTGCCAGCAGCTTAGGTGGAGAGGGGAATGAGCAGTTCTTC. It yields the protein CASSLGGEGNEQFF.

J is TRBJ1-1 and V is TRBV11-2; D ambiguous. The CDR3 loop spans 14 amino acids. The ends were cut back, 4 bases at V and 3 bases at J, with 12 bases in the middle. The germline CDR1 and CDR2 sequences are SGHAT and FQNNGV. The CDR3 sequence is CASSSSRFDTEAFF. CDR3 nucleotides: TGTGCCAGCAGCTCCTCGAGGTTCGACACTGAAGCTTTCTTT.

The rearrangement joins TRBV5-1 to TRBJ2-4; weak D call: TRBD2 (6 bases). V was clipped by 4 bases and J by 5 bases, with 16 bases between them. CDR3 length: 15 amino acids. The germline CDR1 and CDR2 sequences are SGHRS and YFSETQ. The CDR3, as DNA: TGCGCCAGCAGCCCCAAGAGAGGAGGGGAAAACATTCAGTACTTC. Amino acid sequence: CASSPKRGGENIQYF.

The rearrangement joins TRBV19 to TRBJ1-2, with 8 bases that match TRBD1. V lost 7 bases to trimming and J lost 8 bases; unmatched junction nucleotides: 15. CDR1 and CDR2 from the germline V gene are LNHDA and SQIVND (reference sequence). The length of the CDR3 is 15 residues. The DNA for the CDR3 is TGTGCCAGTACTAAAGGGGGACAGGCCCTGGGGGGCTACACCTTC. Encoded protein: CASTKGGQALGGYTF.

The V gene is TRBV19, the J gene TRBJ1-5; 8 bases fit TRBD1. J lost 3 bases, V lost 5 bases, and 3 bases had no gene match. This CDR3 comprises 14 residues. CDR1 and CDR2 from the germline V gene are LNHDA and SQIVND (reference sequence). CDR3 amino acids: CASSSQGDNQPQHF. The CDR3 DNA sequence: TGTGCCAGTAGTTCACAGGGGGACAATCAGCCCCAGCATTTT.

V is TRBV11-2 and J is TRBJ2-5, with 8 bases that match TRBD2. The CDR3 contains 14 residues. The V gene's germline CDR1 is SGHAT and CDR2 FQNNGV. Trimming cost V 7 bases and J 5 bases; bases outside gene matches: 9. This chain's CDR3 is CASTPGGVRETQYF. As DNA, the CDR3 is TGTGCCAGCACACCGGGAGGGGTAAGGGAGACCCAGTACTTC.

This chain connects TRBV19 to TRBJ2-1; D ambiguous. The V end lost 6 bases, the J end lost 0 bases, and 9 bases lay between the germline ends. Per the germline V gene, CDR1 is LNHDA and CDR2 is SQIVND (reference sequence). The CDR3 is 14 residues long. The chain's CDR3 is CASSGLISYNEQFF. CDR3 nucleotide sequence: TGTGCCAGTAGCGGTCTTATCTCCTACAATGAGCAGTTCTTC.

V is TRBV18 and J is TRBJ2-1; 7 bases fit TRBD2. CDR1 and CDR2 (germline): KGHSH, LQKENI. This CDR3 has 15 amino acids. Losses at the gene ends were 4 bases for V and 2 bases for J; bases not matched to a gene: 5. The CDR3 DNA sequence: TGTGCCAGCTCACTCCGCGGGGGAGCCTACAATGAGCAGTTCTTC. It is translated as CASSLRGGAYNEQFF.

The chain carries TRBV7-2 and TRBJ1-4; D gene uncertain. CDR3 length: 14 residues. Germline assignment: CDR1 SGHTA and CDR2 FQGNSA. V lost 3 bases and J lost 7, with 12 bases in between. CDR3 DNA sequence: TGTGCCAGCAGCTTTAACCCGCGGGGTGAAAAACTGTTTTTT. This translates into CASSFNPRGEKLFF.

The rearrangement links TRBV19 to TRBJ1-2; D not resolved. CDR3 size: 13 residues. V was pared by 6 bases and J by 8 bases, with 16 bases between. Germline V CDR1 and CDR2: LNHDA, SQIVND (reference sequence). The CDR3 is CASSLVGEEGYTF. The CDR3 DNA sequence: TGTGCCAGTAGCCTCGTTGGGGAAGAGGGCTACACCTTC.

This clone was recorded only once. V usage is TRBV27 and J usage is TRBJ1-1; D gene uncertain. Germline-derived CDR1 and CDR2 are MNHEY and SMNVEV (reference sequence). The CDR3 runs to 14 residues. The germline V and J ends were trimmed by 7 bases and 4 bases, with 16 bases remaining between them. The CDR3 DNA follows: TGTGCCAGCATCAAAACCCCGCCGGGCACTGAAGCTTTCTTT. This codes for CASIKTPPGTEAFF.

This sequence joins TRBV5-3 and TRBJ2-1; D is undetermined. TRBV5-3 is designated an ORF whose function remains uncertain. The CDR3 sequence is 14 residues long. V was shortened by 2 bases and J by 8 bases, with 14 bases between the two germline ends. CDR3 coding DNA: TGTGCCAGAAGCTTTGTCGACTTGCGCGATGAGCAGTTCTTC. Residues: CARSFVDLRDEQFF.

The chain recombines TRBV6-1 with TRBJ2-4, with D possibly being TRBD1 (6 bases). Germline-derived CDR1 and CDR2 are MNHNS and SASEGT. The germline V and J ends were trimmed by 4 bases and 2 bases, with 12 bases remaining between them. There are 15 residues in the CDR3. The CDR3 DNA is TGTGCCAGCAGTGTGGGGGCCACTTCCAAAAACATTCAGTACTTC. It translates to CASSVGATSKNIQYF.

This chain uses TRBV5-4 with TRBJ2-5, with D hard to call. Trimming pared 0 bases from V and 4 bases from J, leaving 10 bases between. Per the germline V gene, CDR1 is SGHNT and CDR2 is YYREEE (reference sequence). This CDR3 has 14 residues. The CDR3 bases are TGTGCCAGCAGCTTGGCCGAGGCGCCAGAGACCCAGTACTTC. It translates to CASSLAEAPETQYF.

The V and J genes are TRBV5-1 and TRBJ2-5, with 7 bases aligning to TRBD1. With 4 bases clipped from V and 3 bases from J, the junction kept 9 bases outside the gene matches. The CDR3 covers 15 residues. Germline loops: CDR1 SGHRS, CDR2 YFSETQ. The CDR3 sequence is CASSVPTGSEETQYF. The CDR3 DNA is TGCGCCAGCAGCGTCCCGACAGGGTCGGAAGAGACCCAGTACTTC.

As concerns this clone: A junction end diverges from the germline sequence, so it may reflect a read error. The chain has TRBV6-4 and TRBJ2-2; D possibly corresponds to TRBD1 (6 bases). Germline CDR1 and CDR2: MRHNA and SNTAGT. This CDR3 has 16 amino acids. CDR3 nucleotide sequence: TGTGCCAGCAGTCAATCGGGACACCCGAACTCCGGGGAGCTGTTTTTT. Encoded protein: CASSQSGHPNSGELFF.

The chain is built from TRBV10-3 and TRBJ2-1; 8 bases line up with TRBD2. The germline gives CDR1 ENHRY, CDR2 SYGVKD. The CDR3 contains 14 residues. The J segment lost 5 bases and the V segment lost 2 bases, leaving 2 bases of the junction unmatched. CDR3 region: CAISETSGDNEQFF. CDR3 bases: TGTGCCATCAGTGAGACTAGCGGTGACAATGAGCAGTTCTTC.

V is TRBV7-9 and J is TRBJ2-1, with TRBD2 as a possible D gene (7 bases). The CDR3 contains 14 residues. Trimming cost V 5 bases and J 10 bases, with 18 bases left between them. The germline gives CDR1 SEHNR, CDR2 FQNEAQ (reference sequence). The CDR3 loop is CASSRGANSREQFF. Here the CDR3 DNA reads TGTGCCAGCAGCCGGGGGGCGAACTCGCGAGAGCAGTTCTTC.

The rearrangement links TRBV7-9 to TRBJ1-2, with TRBD1 as a possible D gene (6 bases). In germline, CDR1 is SEHNR, CDR2 FQNEAQ (reference sequence). This CDR3 region has 16 residues. V was clipped by 5 bases and J by 7 bases, with 23 bases between them. The CDR3 reads CASSPQGTGLLGGYTF. The CDR3 coding sequence is TGTGCCAGCAGCCCTCAGGGCACAGGGTTATTGGGTGGCTACACCTTC.

V gene TRBV28 combines with J gene TRBJ1-5, with 7 positions matching TRBD1. The CDR3 loop spans 14 amino acids. The junction had 5 bases not matched to a gene; V was cut back by 5 bases and J by 4 bases. In germline, CDR1 is MDHEN, CDR2 SYDVKM. CDR3 bases: TGTGCCAGCAGTCACAGGGGTGGAAATCAGCCCCAGCATTTT. It yields the protein CASSHRGGNQPQHF.

The chain employs TRBV6-4 and TRBJ2-3, with D tentatively TRBD2 (6 bases). Per germline, CDR1 MRHNA and CDR2 SNTAGT. V was cut by 6 bases and J by 1 base, with 14 bases left in between. CDR3 length: 15 amino acids. In DNA, the CDR3 is TGTGCCAGCAGGGGACTTCGGGGTGGCACAGATACGCAGTATTTT. This encodes CASRGLRGGTDTQYF.

This clone was counted a single time. The V and J genes are TRBV10-2 and TRBJ2-3; 8 bases align to TRBD2. This CDR3 has 16 residues. V trimming: 5 bases; J trimming: 0 bases; junction bases outside the gene matches: 7. CDR1 is WSHSY and CDR2 is SAAADI in the germline V gene. CDR3 sequence reads: CASSPRLAFSTDTQYF. CDR3 DNA sequence: TGCGCCAGCAGTCCCAGACTAGCGTTTAGCACAGATACGCAGTATTTT.

The chain has TRBV16 and TRBJ1-5; TRBD1 is a possible D gene (6 bases). The V gene lost 3 bases and the J gene lost 4 bases, with 13 bases spanning the gap. In germline, CDR1 is KGHSY, CDR2 FQNENV. The CDR3 extends over 15 amino acids. The CDR3 reads CASSHLLQGNQPQHF. In DNA, the CDR3 is TGTGCCAGCAGCCATCTTCTACAGGGAAATCAGCCCCAGCATTTT.

The V call is TRBV6-5, the J call TRBJ2-7, with TRBD2 as a possible D gene (5 bases). Germline loops: CDR1 MNHEY, CDR2 SVGAGI. The germline V and J ends were trimmed by 2 bases and 2 bases, with 13 bases remaining between them. This CDR3 is 15 amino acids long. As DNA, the CDR3 is TGTGCCAGCAGTTACAATCGGGATCCCACCTACGAGCAGTACTTC. Amino acid sequence: CASSYNRDPTYEQYF.

The rearrangement joins TRBV6-1 to TRBJ2-3, with 13 nucleotides matching TRBD2. V lost 6 bases to trimming and J lost 3 bases; unmatched junction nucleotides: 3. The CDR3 has 15 residues. CDR1 is MNHNS and CDR2 is SASEGT in the germline V gene. The CDR3: CASSRTSGSTDTQYF. CDR3 bases: TGTGCCAGCAGCCGGACTAGCGGGAGTACAGATACGCAGTATTTT.

This clone has only one observation. The chain joins TRBV14 to TRBJ2-7; TRBD1 matches at 9 bases. This CDR3 is 16 amino acids long. CDR1 and CDR2 (germline): SGHDN, FVKESK. Trimming at V came to 1 base and at J to 3 bases, leaving 7 bases not matched to a gene. The CDR3 protein is CASSQGPGQGIYEQYF. DNA for the CDR3: TGTGCCAGCAGCCAAGGACCGGGACAGGGAATCTACGAGCAGTACTTC. Complete variable domain (other parts from reference TRBV14 and TRBJ2-7): EAGVTQFPSHSVIEKGQTVTLRCDPISGHDNLYWYRRVMGKEIKFLLHFVKESKQDESGMPNNRFLAERTGGTYSTLKVQPAELEDSGVYFCASSQGPGQGIYEQYFGPGTRLTVT.

V is TRBV5-1 and J is TRBJ2-5, with D tentatively TRBD1 (5 bases). V was clipped by 0 bases and J by 7 bases, with 13 bases between them. From germline, CDR1 is SGHRS and CDR2 YFSETQ. This CDR3 comprises 14 residues. The CDR3 DNA follows: TGCGCCAGCAGCTTGGGCAGGGAAGGGGTGACCCAGTACTTC. Encoded protein: CASSLGREGVTQYF.

The V and J genes are TRBV9 and TRBJ2-2; D not certain. The germline V and J ends were trimmed by 4 bases and 5 bases, with 6 bases remaining between them. Germline-derived CDR1 and CDR2 are SGDLS and YYNGEE. There are 12 residues in the CDR3. CDR3 in amino acids: CASSRVTGELFF. CDR3 sequence (DNA): TGTGCCAGCAGCAGGGTAACCGGGGAGCTGTTTTTT.

This clone has more than one count but fewer than ten. The chain combines TRBV6-1 with TRBJ2-7; perhaps TRBD1 as D (5 bases). CDR1 is MNHNS and CDR2 is SASEGT in the germline V gene. The length of the CDR3 is 16 residues. The V end lost 3 bases, the J end lost 3 bases, and 18 bases lay between the germline ends. CDR3 protein: CASSERPAGKRYEQYF. CDR3 DNA: TGTGCCAGCAGTGAGCGGCCGGCAGGGAAACGCTACGAGCAGTACTTC.

This clone was observed once. The V and J genes are TRBV6-6 and TRBJ2-1; no firm D call. CDR1 and CDR2 (germline): MNHNY, SVGAGI (reference sequence). Trimming shortened V by 7 bases and J by 7 bases, and 8 bases separated the two germline ends. This CDR3 is 11 amino acids long. DNA of the CDR3: TGTGCCAGCAACTACCAAAATGAGCAGTTCTTC. Its protein is CASNYQNEQFF.